The 26 T cell receptor beta chains in this list originate from one sample, sequenced in a study of CXCR3-negative and CXCR3-positive naive CD8 T cells. UMI-labeled 5' RACE TRB cDNA libraries were prepared from the cells. After re-calling the 5' RACE reads, TCRdb lists one entry per CDR3 protein, DNA absent. The listing contains tens of thousands of distinct CDR3 sequences. The sequencing sample was made of naive CXCR3- CD8+ T cells from blood. Subset denoted: CD45RO-CCR7+CD27+CD95- naive CD8+ T cells lacking CXCR3 (TNR3-). Receptor source: a human donor in good health. Some clones in this sample may be carry-over from other donors' samples.

V and J are TRBV7-3 and TRBJ1-2; the TCRdb call, TRBD1, lacks DNA for checking. The CDR3 is made up of 15 amino acids. Germline assignment: CDR1 SGHTA and CDR2 FQGTGA. The chain's CDR3 is CASSLSTGSDYGYTF.

The chain combines TRBV14 with TRBJ2-6; TCRdb lists TRBD1, though no DNA is available to test this call. The V gene's germline CDR1 is SGHDN and CDR2 FVKESK. The CDR3 contains 16 residues. The CDR3 sequence is CASSQRDISGANVLTF.

V gene TRBV28 combines with J gene TRBJ2-3; TCRdb lists TRBD1, though no DNA is available to test this call. This CDR3 contains 17 residues. Germline CDR1 is MDHEN and CDR2 is SYDVKM. This CDR3 is CASSLFRTGGFTDTQYF.

The chain employs TRBV28 and TRBJ2-3; TCRdb selects TRBD1, and the lack of DNA leaves this call unchecked. CDR3 length: 12 residues. Germline values: CDR1 MDHEN, CDR2 SYDVKM. CDR3: CASGGAENTQYF.

The chain is built from TRBV7-6 and TRBJ2-3; TCRdb lists TRBD2, though no DNA is available to test this call. Germline CDR1 reads SGHVS; CDR2 reads FNYEAQ. The CDR3 loop spans 16 amino acids. Here the CDR3 reads CASSLSVRALTDTQYF.

The V and J genes are TRBV14 and TRBJ2-1. The germline CDR1 and CDR2 sequences are SGHDN and FVKESK. The CDR3 consists of 14 residues. The CDR3 loop is CASSQVGSMNEQFF.

The chain carries TRBV20-1 and TRBJ2-1. Per germline, CDR1 DFQATT and CDR2 SNEGSKA (reference sequence). This CDR3 contains 15 residues. The CDR3 here is CSARDILAFDTEQFF.

CDR3 residues: CSASSVAGTAYNYGYTF. The V and J genes are TRBV20-1 and TRBJ1-2; no DNA is available, so the TRBD1 call from TCRdb remains unchecked. The CDR3 is 17 residues long. CDR1 and CDR2 (germline): DFQATT, SNEGSKA (reference sequence).

V is TRBV5-1 and J is TRBJ2-2. The germline gives CDR1 SGHRS, CDR2 YFSETQ. The CDR3 loop spans 12 amino acids. Here the CDR3 reads CASSSGSGELFF.

CDR3: CASSLTSGGPTTGELFF. V is TRBV5-5 and J is TRBJ2-2; TCRdb's assignment of TRBD2 cannot be checked, as there is no DNA. The CDR3 consists of 17 residues. Germline V lookup: CDR1 SGHKS, CDR2 YYEKEE (reference sequence).

The chain couples TRBV5-1 to TRBJ2-7; TCRdb returns TRBD2, unconfirmable since there is no DNA. This CDR3 region has 15 residues. Germline V CDR1 and CDR2: SGHRS, YFSETQ. The CDR3 sequence is CASSPSGGASYEQYF.

CDR3 region: CASSGDRPPDTQYF. This chain links TRBV7-6 with TRBJ2-3; the TCRdb D gene call, TRBD1, has no DNA to confirm it. The germline CDR1 and CDR2 sequences are SGHVS and FNYEAQ. The CDR3 consists of 14 residues.

This chain connects TRBV29-1 to TRBJ2-7; TCRdb gives TRBD2 as the D gene, but with no DNA this cannot be confirmed. CDR3 size: 12 residues. Germline CDR1 SQVTM, CDR2 ANQGSEA. The CDR3 here is CSVREGNYEQYF.

This chain connects TRBV5-1 to TRBJ2-2; TCRdb lists TRBD2, though no DNA is available to test this call. There are 14 residues in the CDR3. CDR1 is SGHRS, CDR2 YFSETQ, per germline. The CDR3 is CASQTSGNTGELFF. The full variable domain, in which reference TRBV5-1 and TRBJ2-2 provide the parts outside the CDR3, is KAGVTQTPRYLIKTRGQQVTLSCSPISGHRSVSWYQQTPGQGLQFLFEYFSETQRNKGNFPGRFSGRQFSNSRSEMNVSTLELGDSALYLCASQTSGNTGELFFGEGSRLTVL.

The V call is TRBV20-1, the J call TRBJ2-7; TCRdb names TRBD1, which stays unverified in the absence of DNA. The length of the CDR3 is 15 residues. Looked up from germline, CDR1 is DFQATT and CDR2 is SNEGSKA (reference sequence). The CDR3 is CSARDTGGPSYEQYF.

The genes are TRBV29-1 and TRBJ2-2; TCRdb's D call of TRBD1 is untestable without DNA. Germline CDR1 SQVTM, CDR2 ANQGSEA. The CDR3 length is 14 residues. The CDR3 loop is CSVAPTGDTVELFF.

The chain joins TRBV28 to TRBJ2-3; TCRdb's D call, TRBD1, is unchecked because there is no DNA. The CDR3 has 14 residues. CDR1 and CDR2 from the germline V gene are MDHEN and SYDVKM. CDR3 region: CASSFARGGYTQYF.

Measured by frequency, this clonotype is medium-sized (0.01 to 0.1%). This chain joins TRBV7-6 and TRBJ1-5; TCRdb lists TRBD1, though no DNA is available to test this call. The CDR3 is 13 residues long. Germline CDR1 is SGHVS and CDR2 is FNYEAQ. The CDR3 is CASSLGQNQPQHF.

The gene calls are TRBV5-1 and TRBJ2-1; TCRdb proposes TRBD2, but this gene call is untestable without DNA. The CDR3 extends over 14 amino acids. CDR1 SGHRS and CDR2 YFSETQ come from the germline V gene. This CDR3 reads CASAGTSGPNEQFF.

The chain carries TRBV4-1 and TRBJ2-7; TCRdb calls TRBD1, which cannot be checked without DNA. This CDR3 region has 16 residues. The germline V gene encodes CDR1 MGHRA and CDR2 YSYEKL. The CDR3 loop reads CASSHERTGGLGEQYF.

CDR3 residues: CRPTPAGVDKSSYEQYF. V gene TRBV20-1 combines with J gene TRBJ2-7; TCRdb calls TRBD1, which cannot be checked without DNA. Germline CDR1 and CDR2: DFQATT and SNEGSKA (reference sequence). The CDR3 has 17 amino acids.

This sequence joins TRBV10-3 and TRBJ1-1; TCRdb proposes TRBD1, but this gene call is untestable without DNA. Germline assignment: CDR1 ENHRY and CDR2 SYGVKD. This CDR3 comprises 13 residues. The chain's CDR3 is CAISPPGGSEAFF.

The rearrangement uses TRBV13 and TRBJ1-1. CDR3 length: 15 residues. CDR1 is PRHDT and CDR2 is FYEKMQ in the germline V gene (reference sequence). The CDR3 loop reads CASSLGGPLNTEAFF.

Judged by frequency, this clonotype is medium-sized. The chain has TRBV5-5 and TRBJ2-3. Germline assignment: CDR1 SGHKS and CDR2 YYEKEE (reference sequence). The CDR3 totals 11 residues. The chain's CDR3 is CASVSTYTQYF.

V usage is TRBV28 and J usage is TRBJ2-1; TCRdb returns TRBD2, unconfirmable since there is no DNA. CDR1 MDHEN and CDR2 SYDVKM come from the germline V gene. This CDR3 spans 18 amino acids. The CDR3: CASSSPLAGRSSYNEQFF.

The CDR3 sequence is CASPELRTDQETQYF. This chain joins TRBV6-1 and TRBJ2-5; TCRdb designates TRBD1, a call that cannot be tested without DNA. This CDR3 region has 15 residues. CDR1 and CDR2 (germline): MNHNS, SASEGT.